One and the same sample provided the 25 T cell receptor beta chains below, sequenced in a study of shared clonotypes between healthy human individuals (dated by TCRdb to 2018 to 2021). The library was built by means of the immunoSEQ multiplex PCR assay. In its TCRdb copy, this immuneACCESS table keeps in-frame sequences only and misses some clones. Where compared with another copy, unresolved V genes explain less than half of these, and the others have no known cause. In all, the sample holds under 1,100,000 clones, and 70% to 80% of those were seen once. In total, the top ten clones hold around 0.61% of the sample. What was sequenced was memory CD4+ T cells from PBMCs. The meaning of the sample's cell subset or site label: CD45RA-negative fraction. These receptors all stem from a man aged 18 to 29 in good health. Some clones in this sample may be carry-over from other donors' samples.

V gene TRBV18 combines with J gene TRBJ2-5, with 7 positions matching TRBD1. Trimming took 4 bases from V and 5 from J; bases not matched to a gene: 13. CDR1 KGHSH and CDR2 LQKENI come from the germline V gene. CDR3 size: 16 residues. CDR3 amino acids: CASSHRQGGNVETQYF. The CDR3 DNA reads TGTGCCAGCTCACATAGACAGGGTGGGAATGTGGAGACCCAGTACTTC.

This clone was observed at least ten times. The genes are TRBV18 and TRBJ2-5; no clear D gene. V was pared by 3 bases and J by 2 bases, with 7 bases between. This CDR3 comprises 13 residues. Germline assignment: CDR1 KGHSH and CDR2 LQKENI. CDR3 loop: CASSPRPQETQYF. The CDR3 nucleotides read TGTGCCAGCTCACCTCGACCGCAAGAGACCCAGTACTTC.

In DNA form, the CDR3 reads TGTGCCAGCAGCGTAGAGGGGAATAGAGTCGGGGAGCTGTTTTTT. Translation gives CASSVEGNRVGELFF. This chain links TRBV9 with TRBJ2-2; TRBD1 is a possible D gene (5 bases). Per germline, CDR1 SGDLS and CDR2 YYNGEE. The length of the CDR3 is 15 residues. Trimming pared 0 bases from V and 7 bases from J, leaving 13 bases between.

This chain connects TRBV28 to TRBJ1-5, with D tentatively TRBD1 (6 bases). CDR1 and CDR2 from the germline V gene are MDHEN and SYDVKM. The CDR3 covers 16 residues. Trimming took off 5 bases at V and 11 bases at J, with 25 bases between the two ends. Here the CDR3 DNA reads TGTGCCAGCAGTAAAGGGGGGCCAAGAGGTCTTATGGCCCAGCATTTT. This encodes CASSKGGPRGLMAQHF.

This clone was seen more than once but under ten times. The V call is TRBV19, the J call TRBJ1-4; 7 bases are shared with TRBD1. The CDR3 extends over 13 amino acids. Per germline, CDR1 LNHDA and CDR2 SQIVND (reference sequence). After removal of 9 bases from V and 8 bases from J, the junction contained 9 bases not matched to a gene. The chain's CDR3 is CASKTGSNEKLFF. CDR3 nucleotides: TGTGCCAGCAAGACAGGGTCAAACGAAAAACTGTTTTTT.

This chain links TRBV19 with TRBJ2-4; tentative D call: TRBD1 (5 bases). CDR1 LNHDA and CDR2 SQIVND come from the germline V gene (reference sequence). The CDR3 loop spans 15 amino acids. V lost 3 bases to trimming and J lost 6 bases, with 15 bases between them. The chain's CDR3 is CASSIRAQQGNIQYF. The DNA for the CDR3 is TGTGCCAGTAGTATCCGCGCCCAGCAGGGAAACATTCAGTACTTC.

The chain uses TRBV27 and TRBJ2-7; D is perhaps TRBD2 (7 bases). Deletions cut 5 bases from V and 2 bases from J, with 13 bases between. Germline-derived CDR1 and CDR2 are MNHEY and SMNVEV (reference sequence). CDR3 size: 14 residues. The CDR3 DNA reads as TGTGCCAGCAGTCGTGGGGGGGCCACCTACGAGCAGTACTTC. Translation: CASSRGGATYEQYF.

This clone was counted once. The rearrangement joins TRBV5-6 to TRBJ2-7, with D possibly being TRBD1 or TRBD2 (6 bases each). Deletions cut 1 base from V and 6 bases from J, with 11 bases between. Germline V CDR1 and CDR2: SGHDT, YYEEEE. The CDR3 is made up of 13 amino acids. CDR3 DNA: TGTGCCAGCAGCTTGAGTGGGGGGCGCGAGCAGTACTTC. It yields the protein CASSLSGGREQYF.

The chain employs TRBV6-6 and TRBJ2-2; D tentatively fits TRBD1 or TRBD2 (6 bases each). Germline V lookup: CDR1 MNHNY, CDR2 SVGAGI (reference sequence). CDR3 length: 13 amino acids. In DNA form, the CDR3 reads TGTGCTCACAGGGACTCGAACACCGGGGAGCTGTTTTTT. It codes for CAHRDSNTGELFF.

The chain combines TRBV6-1 with TRBJ2-5; 7 nucleotides agree with TRBD1. This CDR3 region has 13 residues. V lost 6 bases to trimming and J lost 0 bases; unmatched junction nucleotides: 1. Germline V CDR1 and CDR2: MNHNS, SASEGT. This CDR3 is CASRTGYQETQYF. The CDR3 region has the DNA TGTGCCAGCAGGACAGGGTACCAAGAGACCCAGTACTTC.

The rearrangement links TRBV5-1 to TRBJ2-7; 8 bases agree with TRBD2. Germline V CDR1 and CDR2: SGHRS, YFSETQ. V shed 4 bases and J 1 base; nucleotides not matched to a gene: 7. The CDR3 length is 15 residues. The CDR3 protein is CASSPTTSGSYEQYF. In nucleotides, the CDR3 is TGCGCCAGCAGCCCTACCACTAGCGGTTCCTACGAGCAGTACTTC.

The rearrangement joins TRBV28 to TRBJ2-7; TRBD2 matches 9 bases. Germline trimming cut 5 bases from V and 5 bases from J; bases unmatched to any gene: 10. The CDR3 runs 15 residues. Germline loops: CDR1 MDHEN, CDR2 SYDVKM. CDR3 nucleotides: TGTGCCAGCAGTACAGGAGGGCTAGCGGGACACGAGCAGTACTTC. This translates into CASSTGGLAGHEQYF.

The chain uses TRBV28 and TRBJ2-2; TRBD2 might be the D (6 bases). The CDR3 covers 13 residues. Germline CDR1 MDHEN, CDR2 SYDVKM. V dropped 7 bases and J dropped 7 bases, with 13 bases sitting between them. Written as DNA, the CDR3 is TGTGCCAGCAAAGACCCCGGGGGCGGGGAGCTGTTTTTT. This encodes CASKDPGGGELFF.

V usage is TRBV4-1 and J usage is TRBJ2-7; perhaps TRBD2 as D (5 bases). The CDR3 extends over 16 amino acids. The germline CDR1 and CDR2 sequences are MGHRA and YSYEKL. V lost 0 bases, J lost 6 bases, and 18 bases lay in between. The CDR3 bases are TGCGCCAGCAGCCAAGATCGGCCTCGCGGAGGTGGCGAGCAGTACTTC. Translating gives CASSQDRPRGGGEQYF.

The sample holds one count of this clone. The chain links TRBV4-3 to TRBJ2-5; D might be TRBD2 (6 bases). The tail of the sequence fits TRBJ2-7 better, so the J call may be wrong. This CDR3 is built from 15 residues. Per germline, CDR1 LGHNA and CDR2 YSLEER. The CDR3 sequence is CASSQVSAGLHEQYF. DNA for the CDR3: TGCGCCAGCAGCCAAGTATCGGCGGGGCTCCACGAGCAGTACTTC.

This sequence joins TRBV6-6 and TRBJ1-5, with D perhaps matching TRBD1 (5 bases). This CDR3 region has 15 residues. V was clipped by 5 bases and J by 1 base, with 12 bases between them. The germline V gene encodes CDR1 MNHNY and CDR2 SVGAGI (reference sequence). The CDR3 nucleotides are TGTGCCAGCAGTGGAACAAAGGGGAGCAATCAGCCCCAGCATTTT. Encoded protein: CASSGTKGSNQPQHF.

The chain carries TRBV5-8 and TRBJ2-5; 11 bases align to TRBD2. V trimming: 4 bases; J trimming: 0 bases; junction bases outside the gene matches: 5. CDR1 is SGHTS, CDR2 YDEGEE, per germline. The CDR3 has 16 residues. The CDR3 is CASSRTSGLYQETQYF. The CDR3 DNA is TGTGCCAGCAGCCGGACTAGCGGGTTGTACCAAGAGACCCAGTACTTC.

This sequence joins TRBV19 and TRBJ2-2; D unclear. Germline V gene data show CDR1 as LNHDA and CDR2 as SQIVND (reference sequence). This CDR3 has 14 amino acids. As DNA, the CDR3 is TGTGCATCCACGTCGTCTTTCCCCCCCGGGGAGCTGTTTTTT. As protein: CASTSSFPPGELFF.

The rearrangement uses TRBV5-1 and TRBJ2-6; 7 bases line up with TRBD1. J was trimmed by 0 bases and V by 5 bases; bases with no gene match: 11. Germline V CDR1 and CDR2: SGHRS, YFSETQ. CDR3 length equals 18 residues. CDR3: CASRRTTGDGSGANVLTF. CDR3 DNA: TGCGCCAGCAGGCGCACCACAGGGGATGGCTCTGGGGCCAACGTCCTGACTTTC.

The chain links TRBV11-1 to TRBJ1-1; 7 bases agree with TRBD1. Germline CDR1 reads SGHAT; CDR2 reads FQDESV (reference sequence). Germline trimming cut 4 bases from V and 0 bases from J; bases unmatched to any gene: 14. The CDR3 has 18 amino acids. CDR3: CASSSRGRDSPMNTEAFF. CDR3 in DNA: TGTGCCAGCAGCTCCCGCGGGAGGGACAGCCCTATGAACACTGAAGCTTTCTTT.

The chain has TRBV10-3 and TRBJ2-1, with D perhaps matching TRBD1 (7 bases). This CDR3 is 14 amino acids long. Trimming pared 3 bases from V and 9 bases from J, leaving 15 bases between. Germline CDR1 ENHRY, CDR2 SYGVKD. The chain's CDR3 is CAISDRGTEGEQFF. The DNA of the CDR3 is TGTGCCATCAGTGACAGGGGGACGGAGGGTGAGCAGTTCTTC.

The V call is TRBV7-8, the J call TRBJ1-5, with D unclear. Trimming shortened V by 1 base and J by 6 bases, and 13 bases separated the two germline ends. The CDR3 is 15 residues long. Germline V gene data show CDR1 as SGHVS and CDR2 as FQNEAQ. CDR3 protein: CASSLGRSVGQPQHF. The CDR3 DNA reads TGTGCCAGCAGCTTAGGGAGAAGCGTGGGTCAGCCCCAGCATTTT.

This clone was recorded a few times. The V call is TRBV7-9, the J call TRBJ1-1; no firm D call. The CDR3 runs 13 residues. From germline, CDR1 is SEHNR and CDR2 FQNEAQ (reference sequence). Trimming took 5 bases from V and 5 from J, leaving 12 bases between them. The CDR3 nucleotides are TGTGCCAGCAGCCTCCTGGCGGGAACTGAAGCTTTCTTT. It translates to CASSLLAGTEAFF.

The V call is TRBV28, the J call TRBJ2-2, with 7 nucleotides matching TRBD2. V was pared by 2 bases and J by 6 bases, with 6 bases of the junction left unmatched. CDR3 length: 15 amino acids. The germline V gene has CDR1 MDHEN and CDR2 SYDVKM. CDR3 amino acids: CASSLGRVPAGELFF. The CDR3 nucleotides are TGTGCCAGCAGTTTAGGGAGGGTCCCCGCCGGGGAGCTGTTTTTT.

J is TRBJ2-1 and V is TRBV6-6; a weak D match, TRBD2 (6 bases). This CDR3 has 16 amino acids. Trimming left V 0 bases short and J 5 bases short, with 14 bases between. Germline V gene lookup returns CDR1 MNHNY and CDR2 SVGAGI (reference sequence). The CDR3 bases are TGTGCCAGCAGTTACTCTCAAGTTGGGACTGACAATGAGCAGTTCTTC. Protein product: CASSYSQVGTDNEQFF.